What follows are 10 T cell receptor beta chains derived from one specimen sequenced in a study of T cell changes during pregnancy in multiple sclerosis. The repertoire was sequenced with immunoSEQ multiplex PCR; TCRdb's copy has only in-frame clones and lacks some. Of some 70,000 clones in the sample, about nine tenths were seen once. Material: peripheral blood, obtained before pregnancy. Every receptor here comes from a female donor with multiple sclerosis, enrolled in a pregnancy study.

CDR3 DNA sequence: TGTGCCAGCAGCCGCGGGACAGTATTAACTAATGAAAAACTGTTTTTT. Its protein is CASSRGTVLTNEKLFF. The chain uses TRBV7-8 and TRBJ1-4, with TRBD1 identical over 7 bases. This CDR3 contains 16 residues. The germline gives CDR1 SGHVS, CDR2 FQNEAQ. V was clipped by 5 bases and J by 1 base; unmatched bases: 7. Full variable domain (rest looked up from reference TRBV7-8 and TRBJ1-4): GAGVSQSPRYKVAKRGQDVALRCDPISGHVSLFWYQQALGQGPEFLTYFQNEAQLDKSGLPSDRFFAERPEGSVSTLKIQRTQQEDSAVYLCASSRGTVLTNEKLFFGSGTQLSVL.

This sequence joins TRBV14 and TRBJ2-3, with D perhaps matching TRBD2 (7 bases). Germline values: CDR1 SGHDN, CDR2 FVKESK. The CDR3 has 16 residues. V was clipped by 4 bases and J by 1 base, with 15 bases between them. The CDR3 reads CASSLSYGGRTDTQYF. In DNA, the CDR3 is TGTGCCAGCAGCCTGAGTTACGGGGGGCGCACAGATACGCAGTATTTT. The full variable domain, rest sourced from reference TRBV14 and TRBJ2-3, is EAGVTQFPSHSVIEKGQTVTLRCDPISGHDNLYWYRRVMGKEIKFLLHFVKESKQDESGMPNNRFLAERTGGTYSTLKVQPAELEDSGVYFCASSLSYGGRTDTQYFGPGTRLTVL.

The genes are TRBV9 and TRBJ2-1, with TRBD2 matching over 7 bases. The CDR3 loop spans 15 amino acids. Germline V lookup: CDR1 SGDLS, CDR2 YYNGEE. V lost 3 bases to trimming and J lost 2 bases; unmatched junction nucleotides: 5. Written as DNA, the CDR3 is TGTGCCAGCAGCGGAGGGGCGGGGGCCTACAATGAGCAGTTCTTC. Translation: CASSGGAGAYNEQFF.

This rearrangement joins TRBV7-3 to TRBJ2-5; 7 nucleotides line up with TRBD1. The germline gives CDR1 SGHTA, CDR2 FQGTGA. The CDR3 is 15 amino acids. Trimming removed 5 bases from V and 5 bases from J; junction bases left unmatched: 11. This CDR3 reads CASSPSSDRAETQYF. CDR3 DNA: TGTGCCAGCAGCCCCTCCTCCGACAGGGCTGAGACCCAGTACTTC.

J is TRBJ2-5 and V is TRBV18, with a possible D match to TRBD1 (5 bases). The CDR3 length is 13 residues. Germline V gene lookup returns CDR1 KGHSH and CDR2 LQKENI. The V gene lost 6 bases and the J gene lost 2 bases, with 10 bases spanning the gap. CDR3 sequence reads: CASSRTLQETQYF. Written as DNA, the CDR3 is TGTGCCAGCTCGCGGACATTACAAGAGACCCAGTACTTC.

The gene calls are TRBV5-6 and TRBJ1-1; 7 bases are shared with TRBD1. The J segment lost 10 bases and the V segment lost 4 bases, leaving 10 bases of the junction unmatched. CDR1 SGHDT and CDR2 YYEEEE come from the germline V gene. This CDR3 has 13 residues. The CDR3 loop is CASSPPDRATAFF. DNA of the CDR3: TGTGCCAGCAGCCCCCCCGACAGGGCAACAGCTTTCTTT.

The CDR3 coding sequence is TGTGCCAGCTCACCACCGGGGACAGGGACCACAGATACGCAGTATTTT. Amino acids: CASSPPGTGTTDTQYF. This chain uses TRBV18 with TRBJ2-3; 9 positions match TRBD1. From germline, CDR1 is KGHSH and CDR2 LQKENI. The length of the CDR3 is 16 residues. After removal of 0 bases from V and 2 bases from J, the junction contained 3 bases not matched to a gene.

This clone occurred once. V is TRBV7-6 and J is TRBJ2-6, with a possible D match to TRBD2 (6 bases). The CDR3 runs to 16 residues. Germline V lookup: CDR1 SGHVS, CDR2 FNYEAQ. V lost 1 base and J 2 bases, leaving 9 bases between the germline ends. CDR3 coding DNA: TGTGCCAGCAGCTTAGAGGGAGGAACTGGGGCCAACGTCCTGACTTTC. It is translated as CASSLEGGTGANVLTF.

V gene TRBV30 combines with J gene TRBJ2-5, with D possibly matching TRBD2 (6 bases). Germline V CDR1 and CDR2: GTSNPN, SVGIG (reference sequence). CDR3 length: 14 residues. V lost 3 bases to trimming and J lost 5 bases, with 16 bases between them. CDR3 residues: CAWRGRWRDETQYF. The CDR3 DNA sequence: TGTGCCTGGAGGGGGCGTTGGAGGGATGAGACCCAGTACTTC.

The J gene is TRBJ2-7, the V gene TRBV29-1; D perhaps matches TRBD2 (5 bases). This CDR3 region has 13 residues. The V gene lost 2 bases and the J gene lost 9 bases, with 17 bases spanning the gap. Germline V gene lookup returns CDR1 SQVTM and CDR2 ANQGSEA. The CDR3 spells CSVELDGVLGQYF. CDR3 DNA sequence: TGCAGCGTTGAATTGGACGGGGTCCTTGGGCAGTACTTC.